The clone carrying this TCR beta chain was picked up a small number of times. This CDR3 is 12 amino acids long. The germline V gene has CDR1 MNHEY and CDR2 SVGEGT. V was cut by 4 bases and J by 8 bases, with 10 bases left in between. The data stem from a study of blood T cells in healthy people across ages. Primed by a sample-barcoded 5' primer and a J-beta primer mix, a second PCR proceeded for about 6 to 11 cycles. A single record per CDR3 protein comes from TCRdb applying MiXCR to the 5' RACE reads. The sample shows some 900,000 distinct CDR3 sequences, 48% of them seen only once. V is TRBV6-2 or TRBV6-3 and J is TRBJ2-3; D remains unclear. The sample comprised blood. This clonotype was obtained from a man younger than 45 in good health. The CDR3 bases are TGTGCCAGCAGTTCAAGCTGGGGTACGCAGTATTTT. Residues: CASSSSWGTQYF.